In this sample, the clone carrying this TCR beta chain turned up many times. Its antigen is still unknown. This sample was taken from a study of identical twins. A template switching step contributed a universal primer site, while unique molecular identifiers were present in the cDNA. TCRdb called the 5' RACE reads again in MiXCR, with one record for every CDR3 protein. The data contain about 810,000 distinct CDR3 sequences, roughly an eighth of them singletons. Only healthy Caucasians were enrolled as donors. The V gene end was trimmed by 6 bases and the J gene end by 10 bases; junction bases not matched to a gene: 12. The CDR3 covers 14 residues. Germline V gene sequence: CDR1 SQVTM, CDR2 ANQGSEA. Regarding the study as a whole: Rather than following the same donors, the conclusions depended on cross-sectional statistical analysis.

The sample was also linked to a second study, of yellow fever vaccine responses in identical twins.

This TCR was recovered from a woman under 30 in good health. The J gene is TRBJ2-1, the V gene TRBV29-1, with 10 bases that match TRBD1. Input material: PBMCs. CDR3 sequence (DNA): TGCAGCGTCCAAAGAGGGGGGACAGGGGAAGAGCAGTTCTTC. Its protein product is CSVQRGGTGEEQFF.